The rows below give T cell receptor beta chains drawn from one sample of a study of blood T cell repertoires in COVID-19. Clones were read by immunoSEQ multiplex PCR, and TCRdb kept only the in-frame ones, dropping some. The repertoire holds some 70,000 clones, more than 75% seen once, with roughly 6.3% in the top ten. The sample comprised peripheral blood. Receptors were obtained from a woman aged 60 to 75 with acute or convalescent COVID-19. CDR3s include the opening cysteine and the closing phenylalanine or tryptophan. A D gene is named only where the DNA matches it firmly. Clone size is stated in some rows and not others, as once, few, many or a class when expanded.

clone_size	d_call	v_call	j_call	cdr3_nt	cdr3_aa
NA	TRBD1	TRBV14	TRBJ2-7	TGTGCCAGCAGCCAAGAGTGGGGACAGGGTATGGAGGAGCAGTACTTC	CASSQEWGQGMEEQYF
NA	TRBD1	TRBV7-9	TRBJ1-4	TGTGCCAGCAGCTTAGGATCCGGGACAGGGGGCTTAAATGAAAAACTGTTTTTT	CASSLGSGTGGLNEKLFF
NA	NA	TRBV20-1	TRBJ1-2	TGCAGTGCTAGTGTGCGGACTAACTATGGCTACACCTTC	CSASVRTNYGYTF
NA	NA	TRBV19	TRBJ1-6	TGTGCCAGTAGTCCCCGTCTAGGGGCCAACAAATCACCCCTCCACTTT	CASSPRLGANKSPLHF
few	NA	TRBV6-2/TRBV6-3	TRBJ2-4	TGTGCCAGCAGTTCAATCGTCTTCAGTGATTCCAAAAACATTCAGTACTTC	CASSSIVFSDSKNIQYF
NA	NA	TRBV7-9	TRBJ2-2	TGTGCCAGCAGCTTCGGTCCCACCGGGGAGCTGTTTTTT	CASSFGPTGELFF
NA	TRBD2	TRBV2	TRBJ2-5	TGTGCCAGCAGTGCGGCGGGGAGGGAGGAGACCCAGTACTTC	CASSAAGREETQYF
NA	TRBD1	TRBV19	TRBJ2-2	TGTGCCAGTAGTATTGACAGGGGTGCCGGGGAGCTGTTTTTT	CASSIDRGAGELFF
NA	NA	TRBV4-2	TRBJ2-7	TGTGCCAGCAGCCAAGTGCCTAAAGGGGCGCTCTCGTACGAGCAGTACTTC	CASSQVPKGALSYEQYF
NA	TRBD2	TRBV9	TRBJ2-3	TGTGCCAGCAGCGTATATGCGGGGGGTGCAGATACGCAGTATTTT	CASSVYAGGADTQYF
NA	NA	TRBV12-5	TRBJ2-7	TGTGCTAGTGGTTTGCAGGAGGGAGCCTACGAGCAGTACTTC	CASGLQEGAYEQYF
NA	NA	TRBV6-5	TRBJ1-2	TGTGCCAGCTATGTGGGGCGGTGGGGCTATGGCTACACCTTC	CASYVGRWGYGYTF
once	NA	TRBV11-1	TRBJ1-1	TGTGCCAGCAGCTTAGGGGTCGGGGGCACTGAAGCTTTCTTT	CASSLGVGGTEAFF
NA	TRBD1	TRBV7-3	TRBJ2-7	TGTGCCAGCAGCCCCGGACAGGGCTACGAGCAGTACTTC	CASSPGQGYEQYF
few	NA	TRBV28	TRBJ2-2	TGTGCCAGCAGTTTAGGGCAGGGGTTAATCACCGGGGAGCTGTTTTTT	CASSLGQGLITGELFF
NA	NA	TRBV5-1	TRBJ2-7	TGCGCCAGCAGCCCGGCGGGACTTAACGAGCAGTACTTC	CASSPAGLNEQYF
NA	TRBD1	TRBV5-6	TRBJ2-5	TGTGCCAGCAGCTGGGGGACAGGGCGAGAGACCCAGTACTTC	CASSWGTGRETQYF